The entry below gives a single TCR beta chain sequence along with its context. Authors' analysis steps: The assay estimated nucleated cells by amplifying reference gene primers. Profiling relied on immunoSEQ multiplex PCR, and the TCRdb table lists in-frame clones only, not all of them. That table furnishes V, J and clone size, whereas the DNA furnished D and trimming. The sample carries a few hundred thousand clones, 80% to 90% recorded once. Cohort 3 recovery required two negative PCRs, clearance, or symptom resolution. The data originate from a study of blood T cell repertoires in COVID-19. The V gene's germline CDR1 is LGHNA and CDR2 YNFKEQ. CDR3 length: 14 residues. The V gene end was trimmed by 5 bases and the J gene end by 10 bases; junction bases not matched to a gene: 8.

The genes are TRBV4-2 and TRBJ1-6, with 7 bases identical to TRBD1. The sequence was collected from a man aged 30 to 39 who had recovered from COVID-19. Sequenced sample: PBMCs or T cells enriched from blood (not recorded which). The CDR3 coding sequence is TGTGCCAGCAGCACGGACAGGCTGGGATCACCCCTCCACTTT. Translated, it gives CASSTDRLGSPLHF.